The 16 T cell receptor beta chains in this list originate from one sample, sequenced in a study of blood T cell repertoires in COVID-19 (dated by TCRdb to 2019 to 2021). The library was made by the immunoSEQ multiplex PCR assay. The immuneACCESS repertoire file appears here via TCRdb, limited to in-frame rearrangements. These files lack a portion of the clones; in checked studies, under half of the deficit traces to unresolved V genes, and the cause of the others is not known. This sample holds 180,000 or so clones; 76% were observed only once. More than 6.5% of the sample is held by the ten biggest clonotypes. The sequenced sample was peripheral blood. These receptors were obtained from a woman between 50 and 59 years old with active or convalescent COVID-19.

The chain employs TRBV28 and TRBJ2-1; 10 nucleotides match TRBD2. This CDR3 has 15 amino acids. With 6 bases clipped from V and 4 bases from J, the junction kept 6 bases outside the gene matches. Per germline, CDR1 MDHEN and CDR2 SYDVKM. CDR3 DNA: TGTGCCAGCAGATGGACTAGCGGTAATTACAATGAGCAGTTCTTC. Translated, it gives CASRWTSGNYNEQFF.

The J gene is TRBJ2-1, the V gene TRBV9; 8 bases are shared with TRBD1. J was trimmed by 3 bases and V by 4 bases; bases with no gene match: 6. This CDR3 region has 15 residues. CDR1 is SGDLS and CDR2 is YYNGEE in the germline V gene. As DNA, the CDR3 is TGTGCCAGCAGCCTCCAGGGGGCCAGCTACAATGAGCAGTTCTTC. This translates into CASSLQGASYNEQFF.

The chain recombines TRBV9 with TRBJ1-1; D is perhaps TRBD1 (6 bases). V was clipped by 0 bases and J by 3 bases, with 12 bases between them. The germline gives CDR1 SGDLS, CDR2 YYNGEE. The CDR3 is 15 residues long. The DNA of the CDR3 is TGTGCCAGCAGCGTAGATCCAGGGGTCGACACTGAAGCTTTCTTT. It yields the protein CASSVDPGVDTEAFF.

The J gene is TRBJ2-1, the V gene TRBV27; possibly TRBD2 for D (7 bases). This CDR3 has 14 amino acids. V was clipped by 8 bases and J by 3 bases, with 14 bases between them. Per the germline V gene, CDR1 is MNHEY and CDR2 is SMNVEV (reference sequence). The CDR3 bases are TGTGCCAGCTCCACGCGGGGGCACTACAATGAGCAGTTCTTC. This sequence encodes CASSTRGHYNEQFF.

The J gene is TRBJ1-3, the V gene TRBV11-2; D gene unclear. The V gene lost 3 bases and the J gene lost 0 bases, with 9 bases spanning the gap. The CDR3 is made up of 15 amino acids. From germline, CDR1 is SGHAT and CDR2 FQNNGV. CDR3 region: CASSLHPGSGNTIYF. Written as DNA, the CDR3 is TGTGCCAGCAGCTTGCACCCAGGCTCTGGAAACACCATATATTTT.

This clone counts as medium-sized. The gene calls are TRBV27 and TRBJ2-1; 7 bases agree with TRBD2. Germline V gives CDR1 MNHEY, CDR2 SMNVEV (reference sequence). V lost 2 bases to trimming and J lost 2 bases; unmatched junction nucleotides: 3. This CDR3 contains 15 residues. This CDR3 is CASSLGGRAYNEQFF. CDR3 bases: TGTGCCAGCAGTTTAGGGGGGAGGGCCTACAATGAGCAGTTCTTC.

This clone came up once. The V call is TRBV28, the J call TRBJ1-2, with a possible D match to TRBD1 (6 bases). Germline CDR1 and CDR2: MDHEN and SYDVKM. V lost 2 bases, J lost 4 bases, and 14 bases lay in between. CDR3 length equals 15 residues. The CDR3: CASSLMRGGLYGYTF. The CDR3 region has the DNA TGTGCCAGCAGTTTAATGAGAGGGGGTCTCTATGGCTACACCTTC.

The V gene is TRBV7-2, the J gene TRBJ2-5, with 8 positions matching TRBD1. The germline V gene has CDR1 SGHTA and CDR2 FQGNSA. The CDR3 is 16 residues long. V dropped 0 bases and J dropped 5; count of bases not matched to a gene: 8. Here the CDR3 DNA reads TGTGCCAGCAGCTTAGCGGGGCAGGGGGCAGGCGAGACCCAGTACTTC. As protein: CASSLAGQGAGETQYF.

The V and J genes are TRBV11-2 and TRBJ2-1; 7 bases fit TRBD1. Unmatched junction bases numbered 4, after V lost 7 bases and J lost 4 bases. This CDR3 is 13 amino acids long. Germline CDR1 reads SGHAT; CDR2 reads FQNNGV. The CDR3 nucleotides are TGTGCCAGCACTCCGGGACAGTACAATGAGCAGTTCTTC. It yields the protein CASTPGQYNEQFF.

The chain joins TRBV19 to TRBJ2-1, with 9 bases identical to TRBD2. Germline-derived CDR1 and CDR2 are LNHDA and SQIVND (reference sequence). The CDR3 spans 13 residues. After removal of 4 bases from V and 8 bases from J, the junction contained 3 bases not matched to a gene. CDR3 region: CASSRGLADEQFF. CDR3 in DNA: TGTGCCAGTAGTAGGGGACTAGCTGATGAGCAGTTCTTC. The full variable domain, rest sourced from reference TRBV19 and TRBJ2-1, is DGGITQSPKYLFRKEGQNVTLSCEQNLNHDAMYWYRQDPGQGLRLIYYSQIVNDFQKGDIAEGYSVSREKKESFPLTVTSAQKNPTAFYLCASSRGLADEQFFGPGTRLTVL.

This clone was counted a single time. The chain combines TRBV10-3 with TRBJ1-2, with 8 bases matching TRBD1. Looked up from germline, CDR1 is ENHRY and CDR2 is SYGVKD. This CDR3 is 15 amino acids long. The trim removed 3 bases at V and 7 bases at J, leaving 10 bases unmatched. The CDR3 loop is CAISDAQGAAVGYTF. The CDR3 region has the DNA TGTGCCATCAGTGATGCCCAGGGGGCAGCAGTTGGCTACACCTTC.

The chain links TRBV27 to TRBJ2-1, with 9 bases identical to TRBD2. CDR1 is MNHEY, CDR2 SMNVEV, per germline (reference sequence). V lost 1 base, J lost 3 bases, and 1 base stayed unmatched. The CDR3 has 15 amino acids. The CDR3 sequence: CASSLLTSGYNEQFF. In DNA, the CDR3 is TGTGCCAGCAGTTTATTGACTAGCGGCTACAATGAGCAGTTCTTC.

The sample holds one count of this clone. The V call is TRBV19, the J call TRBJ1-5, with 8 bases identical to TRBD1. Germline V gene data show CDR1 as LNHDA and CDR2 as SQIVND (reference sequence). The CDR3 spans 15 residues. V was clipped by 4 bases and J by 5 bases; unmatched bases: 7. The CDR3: CASSSGQGGDQPQHF. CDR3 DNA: TGTGCCAGTAGTAGTGGACAGGGAGGGGATCAGCCCCAGCATTTT.

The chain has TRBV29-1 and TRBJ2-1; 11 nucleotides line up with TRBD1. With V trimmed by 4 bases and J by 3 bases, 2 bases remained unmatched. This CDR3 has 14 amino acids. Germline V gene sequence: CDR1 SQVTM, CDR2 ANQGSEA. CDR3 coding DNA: TGCAGCGTTGTAGGGACAGGGGGCTACAATGAGCAGTTCTTC. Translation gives CSVVGTGGYNEQFF.

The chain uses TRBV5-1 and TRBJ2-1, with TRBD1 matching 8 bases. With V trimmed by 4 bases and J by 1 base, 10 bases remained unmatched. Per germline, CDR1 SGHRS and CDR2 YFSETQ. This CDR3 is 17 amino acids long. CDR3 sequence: CASSHRQGSFSYNEQFF. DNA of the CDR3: TGCGCCAGCAGCCACCGACAGGGGTCCTTTTCCTACAATGAGCAGTTCTTC. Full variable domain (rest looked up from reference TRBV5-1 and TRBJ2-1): KAGVTQTPRYLIKTRGQQVTLSCSPISGHRSVSWYQQTPGQGLQFLFEYFSETQRNKGNFPGRFSGRQFSNSRSEMNVSTLELGDSALYLCASSHRQGSFSYNEQFFGPGTRLTVL.

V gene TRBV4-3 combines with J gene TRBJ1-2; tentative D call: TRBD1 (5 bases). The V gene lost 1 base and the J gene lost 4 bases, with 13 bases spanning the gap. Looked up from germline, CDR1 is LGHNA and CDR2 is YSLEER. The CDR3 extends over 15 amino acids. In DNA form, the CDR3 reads TGCGCCAGCAGCCAAGTTAAAGGGGAGGCCTATGGCTACACCTTC. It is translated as CASSQVKGEAYGYTF.